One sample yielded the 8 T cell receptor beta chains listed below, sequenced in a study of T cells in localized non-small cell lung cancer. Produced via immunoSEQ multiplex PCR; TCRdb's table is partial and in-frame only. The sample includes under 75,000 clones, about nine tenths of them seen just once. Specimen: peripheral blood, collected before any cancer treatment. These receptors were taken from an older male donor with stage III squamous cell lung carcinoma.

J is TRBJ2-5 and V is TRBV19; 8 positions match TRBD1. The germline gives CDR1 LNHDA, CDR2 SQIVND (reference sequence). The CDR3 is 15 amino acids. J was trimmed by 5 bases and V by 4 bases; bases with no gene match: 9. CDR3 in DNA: TGTGCCAGTAGTAGCGGACAGGGCAGATATGAGACCCAGTACTTC. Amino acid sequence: CASSSGQGRYETQYF.

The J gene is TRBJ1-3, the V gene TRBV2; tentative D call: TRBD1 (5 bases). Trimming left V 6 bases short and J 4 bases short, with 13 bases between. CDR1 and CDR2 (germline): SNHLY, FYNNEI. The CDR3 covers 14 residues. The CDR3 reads CASSRVALGNTIYF. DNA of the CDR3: TGTGCCAGCAGCAGGGTCGCGTTGGGAAACACCATATATTTT.

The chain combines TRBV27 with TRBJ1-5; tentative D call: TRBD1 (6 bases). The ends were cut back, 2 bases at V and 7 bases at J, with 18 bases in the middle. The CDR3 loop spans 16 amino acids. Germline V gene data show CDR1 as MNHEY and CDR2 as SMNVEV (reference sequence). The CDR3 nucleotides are TGTGCCAGCAGTTTAGATACGAGGGGGGTAGAACAGCCCCAGCATTTT. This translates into CASSLDTRGVEQPQHF.

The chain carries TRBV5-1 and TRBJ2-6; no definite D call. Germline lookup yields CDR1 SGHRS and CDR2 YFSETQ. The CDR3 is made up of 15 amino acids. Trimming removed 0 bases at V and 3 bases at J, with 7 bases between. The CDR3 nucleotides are TGCGCCAGCAGCTTGGGACTGGGTGGGGCCAACGTCCTGACTTTC. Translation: CASSLGLGGANVLTF.

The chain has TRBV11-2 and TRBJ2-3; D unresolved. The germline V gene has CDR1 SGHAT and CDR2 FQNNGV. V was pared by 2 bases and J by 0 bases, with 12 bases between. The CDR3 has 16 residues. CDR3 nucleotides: TGTGCCAGCAGCTTACGGCGCGGCTCTAGCACAGATACGCAGTATTTT. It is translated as CASSLRRGSSTDTQYF.

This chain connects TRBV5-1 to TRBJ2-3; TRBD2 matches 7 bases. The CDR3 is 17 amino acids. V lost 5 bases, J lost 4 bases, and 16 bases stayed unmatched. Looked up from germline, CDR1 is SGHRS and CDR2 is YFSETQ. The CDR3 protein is CASSRYRASGSADTQYF. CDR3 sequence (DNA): TGCGCCAGCAGTCGATATAGGGCTAGCGGATCTGCAGATACGCAGTATTTT.

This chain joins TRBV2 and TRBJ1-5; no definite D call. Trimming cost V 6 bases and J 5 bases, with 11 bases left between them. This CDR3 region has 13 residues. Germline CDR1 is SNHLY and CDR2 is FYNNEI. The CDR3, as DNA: TGTGCCAGCAGACCCCGTCCGGATCAGCCCCAGCATTTT. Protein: CASRPRPDQPQHF.

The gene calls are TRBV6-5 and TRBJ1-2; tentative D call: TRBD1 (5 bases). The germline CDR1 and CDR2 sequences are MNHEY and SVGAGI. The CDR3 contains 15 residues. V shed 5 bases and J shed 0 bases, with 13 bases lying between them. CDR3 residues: CASSRGTETNYGYTF. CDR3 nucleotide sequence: TGTGCCAGCAGTCGCGGGACCGAGACTAACTATGGCTACACCTTC.